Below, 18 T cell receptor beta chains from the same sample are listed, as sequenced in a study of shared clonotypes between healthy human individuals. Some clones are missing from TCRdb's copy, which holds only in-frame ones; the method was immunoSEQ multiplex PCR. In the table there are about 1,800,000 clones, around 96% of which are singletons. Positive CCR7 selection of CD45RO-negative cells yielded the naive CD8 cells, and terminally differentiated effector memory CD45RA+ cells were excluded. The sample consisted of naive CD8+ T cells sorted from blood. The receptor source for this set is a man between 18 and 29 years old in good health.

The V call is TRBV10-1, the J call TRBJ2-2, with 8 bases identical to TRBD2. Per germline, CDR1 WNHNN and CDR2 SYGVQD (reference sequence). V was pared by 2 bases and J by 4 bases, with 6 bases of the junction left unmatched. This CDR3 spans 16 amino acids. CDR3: CASSEGWSGGTGELFF. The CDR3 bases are TGCGCCAGCAGTGAGGGGTGGAGCGGGGGCACCGGGGAGCTGTTTTTT.

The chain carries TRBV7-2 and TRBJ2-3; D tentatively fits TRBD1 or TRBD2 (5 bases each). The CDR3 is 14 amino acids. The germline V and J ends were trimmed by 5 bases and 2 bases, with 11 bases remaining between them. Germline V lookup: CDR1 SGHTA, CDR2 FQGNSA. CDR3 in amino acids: CASSTGTLTDTQYF. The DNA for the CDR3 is TGTGCCAGCAGCACCGGGACGCTCACAGATACGCAGTATTTT.

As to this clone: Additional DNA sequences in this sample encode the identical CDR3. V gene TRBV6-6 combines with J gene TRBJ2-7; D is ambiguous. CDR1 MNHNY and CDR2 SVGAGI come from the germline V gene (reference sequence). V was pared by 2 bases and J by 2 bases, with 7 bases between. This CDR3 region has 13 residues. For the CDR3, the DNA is TGTGCCAGCAGTTACGAGTGGACCTACGAGCAGTACTTC. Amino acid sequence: CASSYEWTYEQYF.

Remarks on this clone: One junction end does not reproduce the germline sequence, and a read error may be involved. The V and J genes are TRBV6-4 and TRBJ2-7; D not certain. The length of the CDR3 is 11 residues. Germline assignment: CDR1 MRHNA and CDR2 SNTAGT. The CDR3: CASSGRTRKPF. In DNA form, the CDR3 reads TGTGCCAGCAGTGGACGGACCCGAAAACCCTTC.

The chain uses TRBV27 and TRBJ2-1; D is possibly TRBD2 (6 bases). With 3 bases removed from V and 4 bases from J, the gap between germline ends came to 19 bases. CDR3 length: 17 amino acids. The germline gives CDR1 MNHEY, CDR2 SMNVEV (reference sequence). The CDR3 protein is CASSFVATRGLYNEQFF. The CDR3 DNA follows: TGTGCCAGCAGTTTCGTTGCGACTAGGGGATTATACAATGAGCAGTTCTTC.

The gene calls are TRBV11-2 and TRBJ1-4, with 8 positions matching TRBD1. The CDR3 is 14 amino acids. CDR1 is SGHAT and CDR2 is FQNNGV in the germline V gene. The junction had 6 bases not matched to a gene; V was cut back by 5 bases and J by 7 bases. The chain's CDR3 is CASSRGQGLEKLFF. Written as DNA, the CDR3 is TGTGCCAGCAGCCGCGGACAGGGTCTTGAAAAACTGTTTTTT.

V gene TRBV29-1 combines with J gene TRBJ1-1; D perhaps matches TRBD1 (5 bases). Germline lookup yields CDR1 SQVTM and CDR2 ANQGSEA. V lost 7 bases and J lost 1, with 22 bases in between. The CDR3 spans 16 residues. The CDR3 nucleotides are TGCAGCGGAATCGCGGCGGGACCGAGATGGAACACTGAAGCTTTCTTT. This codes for CSGIAAGPRWNTEAFF.

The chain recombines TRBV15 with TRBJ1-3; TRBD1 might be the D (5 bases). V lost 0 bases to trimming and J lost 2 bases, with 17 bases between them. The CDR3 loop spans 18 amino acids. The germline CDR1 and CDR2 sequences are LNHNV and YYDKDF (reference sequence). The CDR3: CATSRELTPDKTGNTIYF. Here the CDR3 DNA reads TGTGCCACCAGCAGAGAATTAACGCCGGACAAGACTGGAAACACCATATATTTT. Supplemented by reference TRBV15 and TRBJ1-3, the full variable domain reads DAMVIQNPRYQVTQFGKPVTLSCSQTLNHNVMYWYQQKSSQAPKLLFHYYDKDFNNEADTPDNFQSRRPNTSFCFLDIRSPGLGDTAMYLCATSRELTPDKTGNTIYFGEGSWLTVV.

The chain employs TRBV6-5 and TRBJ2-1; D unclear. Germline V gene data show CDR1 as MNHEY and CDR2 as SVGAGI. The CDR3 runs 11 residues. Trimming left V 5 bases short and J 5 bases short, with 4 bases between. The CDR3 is CASSTHNEQFF. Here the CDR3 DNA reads TGTGCCAGCAGTACTCACAATGAGCAGTTCTTC.

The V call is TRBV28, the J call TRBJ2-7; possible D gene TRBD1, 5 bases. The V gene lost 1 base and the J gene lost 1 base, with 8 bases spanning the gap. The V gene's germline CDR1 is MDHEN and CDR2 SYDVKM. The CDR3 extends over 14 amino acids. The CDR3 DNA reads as TGTGCCAGCAGTTTATTCAGGGCATCCTACGAGCAGTACTTC. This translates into CASSLFRASYEQYF.

The CDR3 spells CASSPRPGTGVNYGYTF. CDR3 in DNA: TGTGCCAGCAGCCCCAGACCCGGGACAGGGGTTAACTATGGCTACACCTTC. This chain links TRBV7-3 with TRBJ1-2; 10 bases align to TRBD1. This CDR3 has 17 residues. V lost 5 bases to trimming and J lost 1 base; unmatched junction nucleotides: 10. Germline V CDR1 and CDR2: SGHTA, FQGTGA.

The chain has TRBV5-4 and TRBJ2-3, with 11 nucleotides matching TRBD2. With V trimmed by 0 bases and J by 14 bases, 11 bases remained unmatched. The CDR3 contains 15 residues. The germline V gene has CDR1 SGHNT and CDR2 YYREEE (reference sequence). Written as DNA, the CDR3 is TGTGCCAGCAGCTTGGGGGAGACTAGCGGGGTCCCACGGTATTTT. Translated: CASSLGETSGVPRYF.

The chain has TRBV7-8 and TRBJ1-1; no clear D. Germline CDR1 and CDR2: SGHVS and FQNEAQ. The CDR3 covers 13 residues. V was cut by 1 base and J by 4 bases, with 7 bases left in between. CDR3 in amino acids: CASSLGQFTEAFF. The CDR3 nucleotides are TGTGCCAGCAGCTTAGGCCAGTTCACTGAAGCTTTCTTT.

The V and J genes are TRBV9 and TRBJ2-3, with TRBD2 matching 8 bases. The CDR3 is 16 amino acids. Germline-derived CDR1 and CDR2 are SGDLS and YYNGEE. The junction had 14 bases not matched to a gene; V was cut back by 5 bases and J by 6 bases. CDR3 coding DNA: TGTGCCAGCAGTCCAGGCTGGCGGGGGGCTTCGGATACGCAGTATTTT. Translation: CASSPGWRGASDTQYF.

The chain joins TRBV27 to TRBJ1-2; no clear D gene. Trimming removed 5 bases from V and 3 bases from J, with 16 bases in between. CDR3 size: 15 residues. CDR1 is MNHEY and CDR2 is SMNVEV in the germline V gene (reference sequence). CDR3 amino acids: CASSPLSGSDYGYTF. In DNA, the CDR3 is TGTGCCAGCAGTCCCCTATCGGGGTCCGACTATGGCTACACCTTC.

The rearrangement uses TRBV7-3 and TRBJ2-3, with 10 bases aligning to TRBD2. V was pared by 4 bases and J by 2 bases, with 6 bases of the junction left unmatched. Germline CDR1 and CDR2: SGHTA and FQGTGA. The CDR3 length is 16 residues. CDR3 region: CASSSRLAGLTDTQYF. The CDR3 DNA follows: TGTGCCAGCAGCTCCCGACTAGCGGGCCTCACAGATACGCAGTATTTT.

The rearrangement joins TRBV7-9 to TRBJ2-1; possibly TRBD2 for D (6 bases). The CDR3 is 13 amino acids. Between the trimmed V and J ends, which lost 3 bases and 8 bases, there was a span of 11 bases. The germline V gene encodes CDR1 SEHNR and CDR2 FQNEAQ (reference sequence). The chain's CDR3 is CASSFSSSDEQFF. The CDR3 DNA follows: TGTGCCAGCAGCTTTTCCTCTAGCGATGAGCAGTTCTTC.

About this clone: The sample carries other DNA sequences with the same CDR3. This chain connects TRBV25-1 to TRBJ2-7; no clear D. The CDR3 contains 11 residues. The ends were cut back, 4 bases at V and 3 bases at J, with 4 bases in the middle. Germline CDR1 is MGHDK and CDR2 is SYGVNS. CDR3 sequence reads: CASSVDYEQYF. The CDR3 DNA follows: TGTGCCAGCAGTGTCGACTACGAGCAGTACTTC.